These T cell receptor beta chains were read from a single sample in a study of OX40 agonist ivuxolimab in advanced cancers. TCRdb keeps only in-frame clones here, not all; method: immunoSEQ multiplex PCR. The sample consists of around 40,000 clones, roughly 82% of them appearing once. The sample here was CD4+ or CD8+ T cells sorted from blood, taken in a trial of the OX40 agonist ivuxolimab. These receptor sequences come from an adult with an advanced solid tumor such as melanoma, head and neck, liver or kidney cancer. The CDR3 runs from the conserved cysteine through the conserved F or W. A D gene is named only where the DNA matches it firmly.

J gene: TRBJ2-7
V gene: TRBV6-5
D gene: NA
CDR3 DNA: TGTGCCAGCAGTTACTCCCTAGCGAGAACTACGGAGCAGTACTTC
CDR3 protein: CASSYSLARTTEQYF

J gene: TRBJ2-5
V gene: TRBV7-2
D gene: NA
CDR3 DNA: TGTGCCAGCAGCCTGTCCCCTCCGCGCGCAGGTTCTTGGGGGACCCAGTACTTC
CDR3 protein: CASSLSPPRAGSWGTQYF

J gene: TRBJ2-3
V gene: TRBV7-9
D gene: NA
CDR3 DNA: TGTGCCAGCAGCTTACCGGTGGCTAGCACAGATACGCAGTATTTT
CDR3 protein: CASSLPVASTDTQYF

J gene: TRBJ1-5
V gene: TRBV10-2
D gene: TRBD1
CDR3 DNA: TGCGCCAGCAGACAGGGGGCAGAGGATCAGCCCCAGCATTTT
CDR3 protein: CASRQGAEDQPQHF

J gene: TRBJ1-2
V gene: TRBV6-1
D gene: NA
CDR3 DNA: TGTGCCAGCAGTGAAGGTTCGACAGTTCTTGGCTACACCTTC
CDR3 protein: CASSEGSTVLGYTF

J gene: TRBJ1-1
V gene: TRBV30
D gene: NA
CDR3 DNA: TGTGCCTGGAGTGCCCTCGGACGGGCCACGAACACTGAAGCTTTCTTT
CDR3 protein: CAWSALGRATNTEAFF

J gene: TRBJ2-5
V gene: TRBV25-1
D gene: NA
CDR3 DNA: TGTGCCAGCAGTGCCTATCGGGGCAGCAGTCAAGAGACCCAGTACTTC
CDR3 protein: CASSAYRGSSQETQYF

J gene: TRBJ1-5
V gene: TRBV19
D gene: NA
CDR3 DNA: TGTGCCAGTAGATCGGGAGGGGATAGCAATCAGCCCCAGCATTTT
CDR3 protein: CASRSGGDSNQPQHF

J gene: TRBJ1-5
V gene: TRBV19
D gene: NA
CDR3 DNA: TGTGCCAGTAGTATTTCGGGTCGACAGCCCCAGCATTTT
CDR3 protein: CASSISGRQPQHF

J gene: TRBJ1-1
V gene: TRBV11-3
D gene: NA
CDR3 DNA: TGTGCCAGCAGCTTAGGGGCAGCGAACACTGAAGCTTTCTTT
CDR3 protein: CASSLGAANTEAFF

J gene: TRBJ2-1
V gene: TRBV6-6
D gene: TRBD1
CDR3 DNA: TGTGCCAGCAGCCGGGACAGGGGCTACAATGAGCAGTTCTTC
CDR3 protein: CASSRDRGYNEQFF

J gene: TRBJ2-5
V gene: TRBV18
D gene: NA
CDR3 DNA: TGTGCCAGCTCCCCGAAGGGGGAGACCCAGTACTTC
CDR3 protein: CASSPKGETQYF